This record concerns one T cell receptor (beta chain) sequence. The antigen it binds to is not known. The record has no base qualities; no much larger clone is one base away. The CDR3 regions of human TCRbeta chains were subjected to immunosequencing. On the study's bioinformatics: Repertoire TCRs were matched against a reference library of SARS-CoV-2-specific TCRs generated with the MIRA antigen-specificity platform. Breadth meant the fraction of unique TCRs that were SARS-CoV-2-associated, whereas depth meant the fraction of total T cells that were SARS-CoV-2-associated. Using the MIRA data, every spike-specific TCR was mapped to the spike region that the TCR reacted to and assigned to either a CD4 or a CD8 class. Log10-transformed breadth and depth values were compared by one-way ANOVA with Sidak's multiple comparisons tests. The table was pulled from immuneACCESS by TCRdb, which kept in-frame rearrangements only. Such tables lose some clones; where checked, under half of the loss comes from unresolved V genes, and the rest has no known cause. V and J calls and clone size follow that table, whereas D and trimming were derived from the DNA. The sample has some 150,000 clones on record, around nine tenths of them singletons. The top ten clones comprise roughly 5% of the sample.

The entry originates in a study of T cell responses to AZD1222 COVID-19 vaccine (dated by TCRdb to about 2021). Study-wide context: AZD1222 recipients with second doses at about 4 weeks or about 12 weeks were pooled, because spike-specific TCR depth and breadth did not differ between schedules. TCR sequencing was performed for roughly 240 trial participants, of whom 200 to 220 were given two doses of AZD1222 and some 25 were given two doses of MenACWY control vaccine. Enrollment into the trials was organized by age into subgroups of 18-55, 56-69 and 70-plus years, and those subgroups contained around 150, 28 and 57 TCR-sequenced participants, respectively. Here is what the overall study found, with its caveats: Conclusions about previously exposed vaccinees are limited because only a handful of AZD1222 recipients were SARS-CoV-2 seropositive at baseline. After two AZD1222 doses, spike-specific TCR breadth and depth were significantly higher than at day 0 and than in MenACWY recipients. Reportedly, close to half of the unique spike-specific TCRs recognized epitopes lying outside the regions that are mutated in the B.1.351 and B.1.1.7 variants. Participants were mostly white British, with more females than males. The authors suggested clonal diversity may have been underestimated. The 56-69-year group was small, and its depth increase did not reach significance, likely because of low power. The vaccine-associated CD4 TCRs covered the entire spike protein, and the dominant responses fell in regions 160-218 and 743-854. Because no samples from the day 14 peak response were available, repertoires could be characterized only after the peak T cell response.

The time point label corresponds to: baseline before first vaccination. Samples from vaccinated people were obtained from the UK trials COV001 and COV002, which included a single-blind randomized controlled phase 2/3 trial of AZD1222 (ChAdOx1 nCoV-19) in healthy adults. For TCRbeta chain sequencing, PBMC samples were collected from trial participants at day 0 and at day 28 after the second dose. The CDR3 measures 15 amino acids from cysteine to phenylalanine. Of the read, only the CDR3 DNA is kept; its 45 bases are in frame from base 1. Deletion took 4 bases off V and 0 bases off J, with a span of 11 bases between the germline ends. The germline V gene specifies SGDLS as CDR1 and YYNGEE as CDR2.

Here the sequenced sample was peripheral blood, taken on day 0 of AZD1222 vaccination. The clonotype comes from an adult in good health. The chain uses TRBV9 and TRBJ2-1, with no confident D gene call. The nucleotide sequence reads as follows: TGTGCCAGCAGCTCCCGACGTAGCTCCTACAATGAGCAGTTCTTC. This sequence encodes CASSSRRSSYNEQFF.